The 13 T cell receptor beta chains in this list originate from one sample, sequenced in a study of blood T cell repertoires in COVID-19. Using immunoSEQ multiplex PCR, the repertoire was profiled, and TCRdb retains in-frame clones only, with some absent. The sample has about 160,000 clones; approximately 80% are singletons. Sequencing was performed on PBMCs or T cells enriched from blood (not recorded which). Receptor source: a woman aged 55-70 years who had recovered from COVID-19.

The CDR3 coding sequence is TGTGCCAGCAGCTTAGTAATAGGAGCGGGGGTGGGAGAGACCCAGTACTTC. Translated, it gives CASSLVIGAGVGETQYF. The chain combines TRBV7-2 with TRBJ2-5; TRBD2 matches 8 bases. With V trimmed by 1 base and J by 4 bases, 11 bases remained unmatched. Looked up from germline, CDR1 is SGHTA and CDR2 is FQGNSA. The CDR3 length is 17 residues.

This sequence joins TRBV7-9 and TRBJ2-1; TRBD1 might be the D (5 bases). The length of the CDR3 is 15 residues. CDR1 is SEHNR and CDR2 is FQNEAQ in the germline V gene (reference sequence). Between the trimmed V and J ends, which lost 1 base and 7 bases, there was a span of 14 bases. CDR3 residues: CASSLGSTGRNEQFF. The CDR3 DNA is TGTGCCAGCAGCTTAGGAAGCACAGGAAGGAATGAGCAGTTCTTC.

This clone came up a few times. This chain joins TRBV18 and TRBJ1-5, with D unresolved. CDR1 and CDR2 from the germline V gene are KGHSH and LQKENI. Trimming cost V 2 bases and J 5 bases, with 13 bases left between them. The CDR3 loop spans 15 amino acids. CDR3 nucleotide sequence: TGTGCCAGCTCACCATCCTCCCGGGGTGATCAGCCCCAGCATTTT. Residues: CASSPSSRGDQPQHF.

V is TRBV30 and J is TRBJ1-1, with 11 bases matching TRBD1. V lost 5 bases, J lost 1 base, and 9 bases stayed unmatched. The germline V gene encodes CDR1 GTSNPN and CDR2 SVGIG (reference sequence). The CDR3 runs to 16 residues. The CDR3 loop reads CAWGDRGRIWNTEAFF. DNA of the CDR3: TGTGCCTGGGGGGACAGGGGGAGGATATGGAACACTGAAGCTTTCTTT.

The CDR3 DNA reads as TGTGCCAGCAGTTTATCGTTCGCGGAGACCCAGTACTTC. It translates to CASSLSFAETQYF. The chain carries TRBV27 and TRBJ2-5; D uncertain. V dropped 0 bases and J dropped 5 bases, with 7 bases sitting between them. The CDR3 has 13 residues. The germline V gene has CDR1 MNHEY and CDR2 SMNVEV (reference sequence).

The CDR3 nucleotides read TGCGCCAGCAGCTTGGAGTTGGCGGGGCGCAAAAACATTCAGTACTTC. It yields the protein CASSLELAGRKNIQYF. The genes are TRBV5-1 and TRBJ2-4; possibly TRBD2 for D (6 bases). V gave up 0 bases and J gave up 3 bases, with 13 bases separating them. Germline CDR1 is SGHRS and CDR2 is YFSETQ. The CDR3 spans 16 residues.

This clone was counted a single time. This chain joins TRBV30 and TRBJ1-2; D unresolved. V was clipped by 3 bases and J by 8 bases, with 13 bases between them. The germline V gene has CDR1 GTSNPN and CDR2 SVGIG (reference sequence). The CDR3 is 12 residues long. DNA of the CDR3: TGTGCCTGGAGCCGGACTCCCGGGGGCTACACCTTC. Translation: CAWSRTPGGYTF. Using reference TRBV30 and TRBJ1-2 for the parts outside the CDR3, the full variable domain is SQTIHQWPATLVQPVGSPLSLECTVEGTSNPNLYWYRQAAGRGLQLLFYSVGIGQISSEVPQNLSASRPQDRQFILSSKKLLLSDSGFYLCAWSRTPGGYTFGSGTRLTVV.

This clone appeared a single time. The J gene is TRBJ1-4, the V gene TRBV5-1; 9 nucleotides agree with TRBD1. Germline CDR1 is SGHRS and CDR2 is YFSETQ. The CDR3 is 16 amino acids. Germline trimming cut 0 bases from V and 5 bases from J; bases unmatched to any gene: 5. The CDR3 region has the DNA TGCGCCAGCAGCTTGGGGTTCGGGACAGGGAATGAAAAACTGTTTTTT. Translating it yields CASSLGFGTGNEKLFF. The entire variable domain, with the rest obtained from reference TRBV5-1 and TRBJ1-4, is as follows: KAGVTQTPRYLIKTRGQQVTLSCSPISGHRSVSWYQQTPGQGLQFLFEYFSETQRNKGNFPGRFSGRQFSNSRSEMNVSTLELGDSALYLCASSLGFGTGNEKLFFGSGTQLSVL.

This clone appeared once. The chain carries TRBV3-1 (or the pseudogene TRBV3-2) and TRBJ1-3, with D unclear. Germline CDR1 reads LGHDT; CDR2 reads YNNKEL (reference sequence). The ends were cut back, 4 bases at V and 0 bases at J, with 10 bases in the middle. The CDR3 totals 15 residues. CDR3 DNA sequence: TGTGCCAGCAGCCGAGGGATCGTCTCTGGAAACACCATATATTTT. Translation: CASSRGIVSGNTIYF.

V is TRBV3-1 (or the pseudogene TRBV3-2) and J is TRBJ2-1, with D perhaps TRBD1 (6 bases). The CDR3 consists of 15 residues. The germline CDR1 and CDR2 sequences are LGHDT and YNNKEL (reference sequence). V was pared by 0 bases and J by 7 bases, with 13 bases between. This CDR3 reads CASSQDGQGRNEQFF. DNA for the CDR3: TGTGCCAGCAGCCAAGATGGGCAGGGGCGGAATGAGCAGTTCTTC.

This clone was detected a few times. The chain links TRBV5-5 to TRBJ1-2, with 7 bases lining up with TRBD1. The V gene end was trimmed by 4 bases and the J gene end by 0 bases; junction bases not matched to a gene: 6. There are 15 residues in the CDR3. CDR1 is SGHKS and CDR2 is YYEKEE in the germline V gene (reference sequence). Here the CDR3 DNA reads TGTGCCAGCAGCCCCAACAGGGGCTCTAACTATGGCTACACCTTC. Translation: CASSPNRGSNYGYTF.

The J gene is TRBJ1-2, the V gene TRBV11-3, with unresolved D. Trimming left V 0 bases short and J 0 bases short, with 8 bases between. This CDR3 is 15 amino acids long. Germline assignment: CDR1 SGHNT and CDR2 YENEEA. This CDR3 reads CASSLEAGANYGYTF. In nucleotides, the CDR3 is TGTGCCAGCAGCTTAGAGGCCGGGGCTAACTATGGCTACACCTTC.

The chain combines TRBV9 with TRBJ2-3; 7 bases line up with TRBD2. Germline trimming cut 0 bases from V and 2 bases from J; bases unmatched to any gene: 3. In germline, CDR1 is SGDLS, CDR2 YYNGEE. This CDR3 is built from 15 residues. The CDR3 is CASSVGGTTTDTQYF. As DNA, the CDR3 is TGTGCCAGCAGCGTAGGCGGGACTACCACAGATACGCAGTATTTT.